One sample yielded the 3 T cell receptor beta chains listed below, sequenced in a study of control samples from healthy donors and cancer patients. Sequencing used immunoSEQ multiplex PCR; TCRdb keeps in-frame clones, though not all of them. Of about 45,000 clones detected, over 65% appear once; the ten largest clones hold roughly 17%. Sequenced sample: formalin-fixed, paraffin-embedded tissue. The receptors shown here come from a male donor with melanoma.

CDR3 region: CASSFSGRETQYF. In DNA, the CDR3 is TGTGCCAGCAGCTTTTCGGGAAGGGAGACCCAGTACTTC. The chain employs TRBV7-3 and TRBJ2-5, with D perhaps matching TRBD2 (5 bases). The germline V gene has CDR1 SGHTA and CDR2 FQGTGA. The CDR3 covers 13 residues. The ends were cut back, 3 bases at V and 5 bases at J, with 10 bases in the middle.

CDR3 residues: CATSRDALANTGELFF. The CDR3 DNA is TGTGCCACCAGCAGAGATGCCCTAGCGAACACCGGGGAGCTGTTTTTT. The chain employs TRBV15 and TRBJ2-2, with D unresolved. The CDR3 loop spans 16 amino acids. From germline, CDR1 is LNHNV and CDR2 YYDKDF (reference sequence). Between the trimmed V and J ends, which lost 0 bases and 0 bases, there was a span of 8 bases.

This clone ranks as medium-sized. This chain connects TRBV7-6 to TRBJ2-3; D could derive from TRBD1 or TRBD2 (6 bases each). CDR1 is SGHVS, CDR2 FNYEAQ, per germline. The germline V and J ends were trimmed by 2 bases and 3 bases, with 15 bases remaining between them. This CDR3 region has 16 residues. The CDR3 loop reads CASSLSHGGLTDTQYF. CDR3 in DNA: TGTGCCAGCAGCTTAAGTCACGGGGGCCTTACAGATACGCAGTATTTT.